These T cell receptor beta chains were read from a single sample in a study of identifying expanded T cells in peripheral blood. Profiling relied on immunoSEQ multiplex PCR, and the TCRdb table lists in-frame clones only, not all of them. Altogether under 95,000 clones are present, roughly 90% being singletons, with the ten largest covering around 2.7%. What was sequenced was blood. The receptors derive from a person aged 18 to 75 in good health. Both conserved end residues are part of each CDR3. D genes are given only for firm matches. Only part of the rows carry a size: once, few, many, or a class if the clone is expanded.

D	V	J	size	DNA	CDR3
.	TRBV5-6	TRBJ2-1	once	TGTGCCAGCAGCTTGTTAAGTGGCAATGAGCAGTTCTTC	CASSLLSGNEQFF
TRBD2	TRBV6-4	TRBJ2-3	.	TGTGCCAGCAGTCCTAGCGGAGTCACAGATACGCAGTATTTT	CASSPSGVTDTQYF
.	TRBV20-1	TRBJ1-2	.	TGCAGTGCTAGAGAGATCTATGGCTACACCTTC	CSAREIYGYTF
.	TRBV9	TRBJ1-4	.	TGTGCCAGCAGCGGCCTGGGACTGCCTAATGAAAAACTGTTTTTT	CASSGLGLPNEKLFF
.	TRBV13	TRBJ1-6	.	TGTGCCAGCAGCGCCCGGAGGGGCGGGAGCTCCTATAATTCACCCCTCCACTTT	CASSARRGGSSYNSPLHF
.	TRBV7-2	TRBJ2-5	.	TGTGCCAGCAGCCCATCTGAGACCCAGTACTTC	CASSPSETQYF
TRBD2	TRBV4-2	TRBJ2-3	.	TGTGCCAGCAGCGTAGCGGGGGACGCCCCAGATACGCAGTATTTT	CASSVAGDAPDTQYF
.	TRBV29-1	TRBJ1-4	.	TGCAGCGCCGGCGCCTGGGGGGTAAATGAAAAACTGTTTTTT	CSAGAWGVNEKLFF
.	TRBV2	TRBJ2-7	.	TGTGCCAGCAGTGAAGGGGGCTACGTCTACGAGCAGTACTTC	CASSEGGYVYEQYF
.	TRBV5-4	TRBJ2-7	.	TGTGCCAGCAGCTCCAAACCGGGGCTCCTTTACGAGCAGTACTTC	CASSSKPGLLYEQYF
TRBD1	TRBV6-6	TRBJ1-5	.	TGTGCCAGCAGTCCGGGACAGGGGGCATGGAATCAGCCCCAGCATTTT	CASSPGQGAWNQPQHF
.	TRBV19	TRBJ2-3	.	TGTGCCAGTAGTATGGTGGCAGGTGCAAGTGCAGATACGCAGTATTTT	CASSMVAGASADTQYF
TRBD1	TRBV5-1	TRBJ2-5	.	TGCGCCAGCCTACAGGGGGCCGGGGAGACCCAGTACTTC	CASLQGAGETQYF
.	TRBV11-2	TRBJ2-7	.	TGTGCCAGCAGCTTAGATGGCGGCACCTACGAGCAGTACTTC	CASSLDGGTYEQYF
.	TRBV27	TRBJ1-1	once	TGTGCCAGCGGGCCCCGCCACGGATCCACTGAAGCTTTCTTT	CASGPRHGSTEAFF
.	TRBV6-5	TRBJ1-1	.	TGTGCCAGCAGTTACTCGAGGGCGAACACTGAAGCTTTCTTT	CASSYSRANTEAFF
TRBD1	TRBV27	TRBJ1-2	.	TGTGCCAGCAGTTTGACAGGGGGCTATGGCTACACCTTC	CASSLTGGYGYTF
.	TRBV7-2	TRBJ2-5	.	TGTGCCAGCAGCTTAGGGGGGACCCCGGGAGAGACCCAGTACTTC	CASSLGGTPGETQYF
TRBD2	TRBV18	TRBJ2-1	.	TGTGCCAGCTCACCCATTACACCGGGACTAGCGGGAGGCAATGAGCAGTTCTTC	CASSPITPGLAGGNEQFF
.	TRBV5-6	TRBJ1-4	few	TGTGCCAGCAGCCGTTCCCCGGAGGGGCAACTGTTTTTT	CASSRSPEGQLFF
TRBD1	TRBV6-1	TRBJ1-3	.	TGTGCCAGCAGTGAAAGACAGGGAGGAAACACCATATATTTT	CASSERQGGNTIYF
.	TRBV28	TRBJ2-5	.	TGTGCCAGCAGTTTCTACAGGGTTGGAGAGACCCAGTACTTC	CASSFYRVGETQYF
.	TRBV4-3	TRBJ1-1	.	TGCGCCAGCAGCCGAAAGATGGGGGTGCGTCCTAGCGGCGAAGCTTTCTTT	CASSRKMGVRPSGEAFF
.	TRBV7-3	TRBJ2-7	.	TGTGCCAGCAGCGCCCTATCTGGAGCAGGGTACCACGAGCAGTACTTC	CASSALSGAGYHEQYF
.	TRBV5-4	TRBJ2-1	.	TGTGCCAGCAGCTCGACTAGTACTCCTTACAATGAGCAGTTCTTC	CASSSTSTPYNEQFF
.	TRBV7-9	TRBJ2-4	.	TGTGCCAGCAGCTTAGCGGTTAGGGGCAAAAACATTCAGTACTTC	CASSLAVRGKNIQYF
.	TRBV19	TRBJ1-2	.	TGTGCCAGTAGTATGAGTCCGCAGGGCTACACCTTC	CASSMSPQGYTF
.	TRBV7-9	TRBJ1-1	.	TGTGCCAGCAGCTTAGGGGCGGGGCAGTCTGAAGCTTTCTTT	CASSLGAGQSEAFF
.	TRBV25-1	TRBJ2-3	.	TGTGCCAGCAGTGAGACATCGACTAGTGAGGTGGATACGCAGTATTTT	CASSETSTSEVDTQYF
TRBD1	TRBV5-4	TRBJ1-2	.	TGTGCCAGCAGCTCGGACAGGGGCGCTGGCTACACCTTC	CASSSDRGAGYTF
.	TRBV6-6	TRBJ1-6	.	TGTGCCAGCAGCGGGAAGTGGGATTCACCCCTCCACTTT	CASSGKWDSPLHF
TRBD2	TRBV5-1	TRBJ2-2	.	TGCGCCAGCATTCCTAGCGGGGCGAACACCGGGGAGCTGTTTTTT	CASIPSGANTGELFF
.	TRBV27	TRBJ1-4	.	TGTGCCAGCAGTCGGCCTAATGAAAAACTGTTTTTT	CASSRPNEKLFF
TRBD1	TRBV4-3	TRBJ2-3	.	TGCGCCAGCAGCCATACGGGACAGGGGGCAGGAGATACGCAGTATTTT	CASSHTGQGAGDTQYF
.	TRBV7-2	TRBJ2-4	once	TGTGCCAGCAGCTTAGCTTCAGGGGGCGGGGGGGGAGACATTCAGTACTTC	CASSLASGGGGGDIQYF
.	TRBV7-9	TRBJ2-4	.	TGTGCCAGCAGCCGGGGAGGAGAAGCCAAAAACATTCAGTACTTC	CASSRGGEAKNIQYF
TRBD1	TRBV6-1	TRBJ2-1	.	TGTGCCAGCGGGGACAGGGGAGGCAATGAGCAGTTCTTC	CASGDRGGNEQFF
.	TRBV5-8	TRBJ2-7	.	TGTGCCAGCAGCTTGGGACATAACTACGAGCAGTACTTC	CASSLGHNYEQYF
.	TRBV7-2	TRBJ1-1	few	TGTGCCAGCAGCTTAAACAGGGCCATGGCTGAAGCTTTCTTT	CASSLNRAMAEAFF
.	TRBV2	TRBJ1-1	.	TGTGCCAGCAGATTCGCAGGGGCCACTGAAGCTTTCTTT	CASRFAGATEAFF
TRBD1	TRBV4-3	TRBJ1-4	.	TGCGCCAGCAGCCAAGACGGGACAGAGAATGAAAAACTGTTTTTT	CASSQDGTENEKLFF
.	TRBV6-1	TRBJ1-5	.	TGTGCCAGCAGTGATCGGCGGGGAGGGGGCAATCAGCCCCAGCATTTT	CASSDRRGGGNQPQHF
.	TRBV11-2	TRBJ1-1	once	TGTGCCAGCAGCACGCCAGTGGGGCTTAACGGGGCTTTCTTT	CASSTPVGLNGAFF